Listed here is a single T cell receptor beta chain. Antigen specificity is unknown. The sample is drawn from a study of cytomegalovirus exposure and HLA in healthy donors. Study conclusions and caveats: According to the study, 150 to 200 TCR beta chains were cytomegalovirus-associated. As was reported, the classifier diagnosed cytomegalovirus status with high specificity and sensitivity.

There are 13 residues in the CDR3. V gave up 6 bases and J gave up 1 base, with 9 bases separating them. Germline lookup yields CDR1 MNHEY and CDR2 SVGAGI. Repertoires were generated with immunoSEQ multiplex PCR, while TCRdb's copy carries only in-frame clones and drops some. Here the sample spans fewer than 200,000 clones, approximately 86% being singletons. V usage is TRBV6-5 and J usage is TRBJ1-1; D remains ambiguous. The source material was PBMCs. The clonotype comes from a man aged 30 to 39 in good health and CMV-seropositive. CDR3 amino acids: CASSPTWNTEAFF. The CDR3 DNA is TGTGCCAGCAGCCCGACATGGAACACTGAAGCTTTCTTT.